A single sample gave rise to the 17 T cell receptor beta chains below, sequenced in a study of CD8 T cells in ankylosing spondylitis. Study-wide findings and caveats: For ankylosing spondylitis blood, a TCR beta motif of fewer than 10 highly homologous variants appeared characteristic.

Antigens of these TCRs are unknown. MiXCR was run by TCRdb on the 5' RACE reads, yielding one entry per CDR3 protein. The repertoire holds approximately 400,000 distinct CDR3 sequences, 15% to 20% seen once, with over 0.9% in the top ten. The sample was blood, either unsorted or a sorted T cell fraction (not recorded which). The receptors were sampled from a male donor with ankylosing spondylitis.

This clonotype was observed a handful of times. The chain carries TRBV4-2 and TRBJ1-6; D perhaps matches TRBD1 (5 bases). Germline values: CDR1 LGHNA, CDR2 YNFKEQ. CDR3 length: 13 residues. V was pared by 4 bases and J by 8 bases, with 9 bases between. CDR3: CASSRGEDSPLHF. The CDR3 DNA follows: TGTGCCAGCAGCCGGGGGGAGGATTCACCCCTCCACTTT.

The sample holds a few counts of this clonotype. V is TRBV27 and J is TRBJ2-2; D is possibly TRBD2 (6 bases). Germline lookup yields CDR1 MNHEY and CDR2 SMNVEV (reference sequence). The CDR3 sequence is 16 residues long. V shed 0 bases and J shed 4 bases, with 12 bases lying between them. As DNA, the CDR3 is TGTGCCAGCAGTTTATCGGCGGGGTTTGGCACCGGGGAGCTGTTTTTT. It yields the protein CASSLSAGFGTGELFF.

This clonotype was seen only a few times. V usage is TRBV14 and J usage is TRBJ2-5, with a possible D match to TRBD2 (6 bases). V dropped 1 base and J dropped 5 bases, with 14 bases sitting between them. Germline lookup yields CDR1 SGHDN and CDR2 FVKESK. CDR3 length equals 15 residues. CDR3 sequence reads: CASSQVRGAGETQYF. In nucleotides, the CDR3 is TGTGCCAGCAGCCAAGTACGAGGGGCGGGGGAGACCCAGTACTTC.

The table lists this clonotype with a few counts. J is TRBJ2-5 and V is TRBV20-1; 9 bases map to TRBD2. Germline V gives CDR1 DFQATT, CDR2 SNEGSKA (reference sequence). There are 14 residues in the CDR3. V shed 5 bases, J shed 5 bases, and the junction held 9 bases outside the gene matches. The CDR3 here is CSAARGGRGETQYF. The CDR3 nucleotides are TGCAGTGCTGCGCGGGGGGGCCGGGGTGAGACCCAGTACTTC.

The rearrangement joins TRBV14 to TRBJ2-1; 11 nucleotides line up with TRBD2. J was trimmed by 2 bases and V by 5 bases; bases with no gene match: 5. There are 16 residues in the CDR3. Germline V gives CDR1 SGHDN, CDR2 FVKESK. The CDR3 DNA reads as TGTGCCAGCAGCGCTAGACTAGCGGGAACCTACAATGAGCAGTTCTTC. It translates to CASSARLAGTYNEQFF.

The J gene is TRBJ1-4, the V gene TRBV9, with 9 nucleotides matching TRBD1. Germline CDR1 reads SGDLS; CDR2 reads YYNGEE. With 0 bases clipped from V and 6 bases from J, the junction kept 3 bases outside the gene matches. The CDR3 runs to 15 residues. The chain's CDR3 is CASSVEDRGHEKLFF. Written as DNA, the CDR3 is TGTGCCAGCAGCGTAGAGGACAGGGGCCATGAAAAACTGTTTTTT.

The J gene is TRBJ2-3, the V gene TRBV29-1; 12 bases map to TRBD2. CDR1 and CDR2 (germline): SQVTM, ANQGSEA. This CDR3 has 15 amino acids. V trimming: 4 bases; J trimming: 4 bases; junction bases outside the gene matches: 6. The CDR3 region is CSVAGASGRADTQYF. CDR3 in DNA: TGCAGCGTTGCCGGGGCTAGCGGGAGGGCAGATACGCAGTATTTT.

This CDR3 reads CARGPRDRSYNEQFF. DNA for the CDR3: TGTGCCAGGGGCCCCCGGGACCGCTCCTACAATGAGCAGTTCTTC. The chain links TRBV5-6 to TRBJ2-1; D assignment may be TRBD1 or TRBD2 (5 bases each). The germline V gene has CDR1 SGHDT and CDR2 YYEEEE. V dropped 8 bases and J dropped 0 bases, with 15 bases sitting between them. The CDR3 runs 15 residues.

V usage is TRBV4-1 and J usage is TRBJ2-1; 8 bases align to TRBD2. This CDR3 is built from 14 residues. The J segment lost 4 bases and the V segment lost 8 bases, leaving 7 bases of the junction unmatched. The germline V gene encodes CDR1 MGHRA and CDR2 YSYEKL. CDR3 in amino acids: CASGAGVRYNEQFF. CDR3 DNA sequence: TGCGCCAGCGGAGCGGGAGTTAGGTACAATGAGCAGTTCTTC.

V and J are TRBV20-1 and TRBJ1-5; 11 bases agree with TRBD1. The V segment lost 4 bases and the J segment 5 bases; nucleotides outside the gene matches: 4. From germline, CDR1 is DFQATT and CDR2 SNEGSKA (reference sequence). The CDR3 is 14 residues long. The DNA of the CDR3 is TGCAGTGCTACCGGGACAGGGGGGGATCAGCCCCAGCATTTT. Translated: CSATGTGGDQPQHF.

This clonotype has just a few counts. This chain links TRBV12-3 or TRBV12-4 with TRBJ1-2; D ambiguous. V lost 7 bases and J 0 bases, leaving 9 bases between the germline ends. CDR3 length equals 13 residues. CDR3 amino acids: CASTLGPNYGYTF. DNA for the CDR3: TGTGCCAGCACCTTAGGGCCTAACTATGGCTACACCTTC.

This clonotype was seen a few times. J is TRBJ2-1 and V is TRBV10-2, with a possible D match to TRBD2 (6 bases). The CDR3 has 12 residues. V shed 9 bases and J shed 5 bases, with 11 bases lying between them. Looked up from germline, CDR1 is WSHSY and CDR2 is SAAADI. The CDR3 DNA sequence: TGCGCCAGTCGGACTACCCACAATGAGCAGTTCTTC. Amino acid sequence: CASRTTHNEQFF.

This clonotype was counted between two and nine times. The chain combines TRBV7-9 with TRBJ2-7; D gene unclear. Germline CDR1 is SEHNR and CDR2 is FQNEAQ (reference sequence). There are 14 residues in the CDR3. V was shortened by 3 bases and J by 0 bases, with 9 bases between the two germline ends. In DNA form, the CDR3 reads TGTGCCAGCAGCTTGATCGGTAACTCCTACGAGCAGTACTTC. Residues: CASSLIGNSYEQYF.

The rearrangement links TRBV7-2 to TRBJ2-5; 8 bases are shared with TRBD2. This CDR3 has 14 residues. Unmatched junction bases numbered 6, after V lost 5 bases and J lost 4 bases. Germline assignment: CDR1 SGHTA and CDR2 FQGNSA. This CDR3 reads CASSRGLVIETQYF. The CDR3 DNA reads as TGTGCCAGCAGCCGGGGACTAGTCATAGAGACCCAGTACTTC.

This clonotype has ten or more counts. The chain is built from TRBV11-2 and TRBJ2-2; D call uncertain. The CDR3 covers 14 residues. Germline CDR1 is SGHAT and CDR2 is FQNNGV. Trimming took 0 bases from V and 1 from J, leaving 3 bases between them. The CDR3 loop is CASSLDRNTGELFF. The CDR3 DNA reads as TGTGCCAGCAGCTTAGATCGGAACACCGGGGAGCTGTTTTTT. The variable domain in full, with the rest retrieved from reference TRBV11-2 and TRBJ2-2, is EAGVAQSPRYKIIEKRQSVAFWCNPISGHATLYWYQQILGQGPKLLIQFQNNGVVDDSQLPKDRFSAERLKGVDSTLKIQPAKLEDSAVYLCASSLDRNTGELFFGEGSRLTVL.

This chain joins TRBV28 and TRBJ2-7, with D possibly TRBD2 on 5 matching bases. The germline V gene encodes CDR1 MDHEN and CDR2 SYDVKM. Trimming cost V 7 bases and J 2 bases, with 15 bases left between them. This CDR3 is 14 amino acids long. CDR3 sequence: CASTKPGVPYEQYF. The CDR3 bases are TGTGCCAGCACCAAACCCGGGGTGCCCTACGAGCAGTACTTC.

This clonotype was recorded a few times. The chain recombines TRBV20-1 with TRBJ2-3; 8 bases fit TRBD2. This CDR3 is built from 15 residues. The V gene end was trimmed by 4 bases and the J gene end by 6 bases; junction bases not matched to a gene: 12. From germline, CDR1 is DFQATT and CDR2 SNEGSKA (reference sequence). The CDR3 sequence: CSAIFRTSLGDTQYF. CDR3 nucleotides: TGCAGTGCTATTTTCCGGACTAGCCTGGGGGATACGCAGTATTTT.